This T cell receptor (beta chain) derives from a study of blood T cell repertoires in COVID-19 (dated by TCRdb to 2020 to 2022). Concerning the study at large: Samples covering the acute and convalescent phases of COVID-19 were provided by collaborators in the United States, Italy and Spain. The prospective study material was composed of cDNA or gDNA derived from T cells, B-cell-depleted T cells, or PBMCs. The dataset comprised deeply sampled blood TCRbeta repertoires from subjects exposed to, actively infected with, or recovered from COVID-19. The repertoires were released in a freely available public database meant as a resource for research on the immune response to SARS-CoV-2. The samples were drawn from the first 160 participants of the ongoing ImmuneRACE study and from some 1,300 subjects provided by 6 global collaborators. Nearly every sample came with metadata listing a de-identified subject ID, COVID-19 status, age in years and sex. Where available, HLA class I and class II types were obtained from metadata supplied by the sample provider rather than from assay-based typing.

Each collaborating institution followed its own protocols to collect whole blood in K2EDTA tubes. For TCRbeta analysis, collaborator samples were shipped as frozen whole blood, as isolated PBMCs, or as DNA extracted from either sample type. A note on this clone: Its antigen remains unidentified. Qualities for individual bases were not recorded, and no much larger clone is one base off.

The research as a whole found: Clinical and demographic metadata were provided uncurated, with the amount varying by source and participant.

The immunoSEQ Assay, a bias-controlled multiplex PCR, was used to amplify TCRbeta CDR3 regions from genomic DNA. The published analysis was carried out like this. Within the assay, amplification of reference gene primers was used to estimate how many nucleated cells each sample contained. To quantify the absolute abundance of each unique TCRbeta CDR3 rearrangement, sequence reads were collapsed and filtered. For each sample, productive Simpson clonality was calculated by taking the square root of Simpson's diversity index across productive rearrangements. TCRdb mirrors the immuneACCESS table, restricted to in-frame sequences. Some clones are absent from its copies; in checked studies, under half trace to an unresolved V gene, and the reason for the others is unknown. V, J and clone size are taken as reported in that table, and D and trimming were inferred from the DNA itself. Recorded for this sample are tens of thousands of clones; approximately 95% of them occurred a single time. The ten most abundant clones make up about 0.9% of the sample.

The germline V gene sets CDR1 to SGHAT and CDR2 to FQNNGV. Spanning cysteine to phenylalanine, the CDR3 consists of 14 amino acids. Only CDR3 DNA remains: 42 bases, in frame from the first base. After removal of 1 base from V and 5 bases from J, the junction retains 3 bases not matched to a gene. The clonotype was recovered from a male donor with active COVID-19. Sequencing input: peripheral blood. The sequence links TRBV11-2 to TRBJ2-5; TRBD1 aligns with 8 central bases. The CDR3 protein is CASSLGTGRETQYF. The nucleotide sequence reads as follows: TGTGCCAGCAGCTTAGGGACAGGGCGGGAGACCCAGTACTTC.